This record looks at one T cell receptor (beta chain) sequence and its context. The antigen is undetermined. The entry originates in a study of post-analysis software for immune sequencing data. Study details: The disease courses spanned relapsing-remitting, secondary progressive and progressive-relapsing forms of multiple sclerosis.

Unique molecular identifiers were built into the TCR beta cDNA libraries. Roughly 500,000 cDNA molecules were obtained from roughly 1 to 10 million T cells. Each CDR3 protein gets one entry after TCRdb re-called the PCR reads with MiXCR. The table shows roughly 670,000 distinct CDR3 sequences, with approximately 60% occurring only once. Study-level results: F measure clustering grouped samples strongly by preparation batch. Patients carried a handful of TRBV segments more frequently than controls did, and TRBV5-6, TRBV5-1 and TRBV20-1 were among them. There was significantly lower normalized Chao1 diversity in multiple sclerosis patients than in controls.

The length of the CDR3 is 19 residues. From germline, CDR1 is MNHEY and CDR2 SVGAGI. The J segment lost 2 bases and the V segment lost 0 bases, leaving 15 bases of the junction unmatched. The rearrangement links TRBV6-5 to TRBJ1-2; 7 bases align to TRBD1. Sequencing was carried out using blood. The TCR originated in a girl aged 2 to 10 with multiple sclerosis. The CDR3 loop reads CASSYSKRDSSLTNYGYTF. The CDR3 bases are TGTGCCAGCAGTTACTCGAAAAGGGACAGTTCCTTGACAAACTATGGCTACACCTTC.